This passage covers 20 T cell receptor beta chains from one sample sequenced in a study of T-cell memory formation after mild COVID-19. TCRdb reprocessed the 5' RACE reads with MiXCR, giving one entry per CDR3 protein. The sample includes hundreds of thousands of distinct CDR3 sequences, 20% to 25% of them seen just once. Sample: PBMCs or a T cell subset sorted from them (not recorded which). All receptors derive from a man aged 18-30 years who had mild COVID-19 (a few samples of this study predate the infection). Cell type and time point are not known.

The chain recombines TRBV7-2 with TRBJ2-3; D could derive from TRBD1 or TRBD2 (5 bases each). The V gene's germline CDR1 is SGHTA and CDR2 FQGNSA. This CDR3 has 15 amino acids. The germline V and J ends were trimmed by 4 bases and 1 base, with 12 bases remaining between them. CDR3 sequence reads: CASSYRDPRTDTQYF. The CDR3 DNA follows: TGTGCCAGCAGCTACCGGGACCCCCGCACAGATACGCAGTATTTT.

V and J are TRBV5-1 and TRBJ1-1; D remains ambiguous. Trimming pared 5 bases from V and 8 bases from J, leaving 16 bases between. This CDR3 comprises 13 residues. Germline assignment: CDR1 SGHRS and CDR2 YFSETQ. The CDR3 spells CASRRTGEEEAFF. The CDR3 DNA follows: TGCGCCAGCAGACGGACGGGCGAGGAGGAAGCTTTCTTT.

This sequence joins TRBV20-1 and TRBJ2-1, with a tentative D call TRBD2 (6 bases). The V end was cut by 3 bases, the J end by 9 bases, with 18 bases between. Per the germline V gene, CDR1 is DFQATT and CDR2 is SNEGSKA (reference sequence). The CDR3 has 14 amino acids. CDR3 region: CSASIARLGGEQFF. For the CDR3, the DNA is TGCAGTGCTAGTATAGCCCGGTTGGGGGGTGAGCAGTTCTTC.

The chain couples TRBV6-5 to TRBJ1-1; tentatively, D is TRBD1 (5 bases). V lost 7 bases, J lost 5 bases, and 17 bases lay in between. Per the germline V gene, CDR1 is MNHEY and CDR2 is SVGAGI. This CDR3 spans 14 amino acids. The CDR3: CASTPDSRGTEAFF. DNA for the CDR3: TGTGCCAGCACCCCAGACAGCCGAGGTACTGAAGCTTTCTTT.

The rearrangement uses TRBV12-3 or TRBV12-4 and TRBJ1-2; 9 bases are a match to TRBD1. This CDR3 contains 15 residues. V lost 6 bases to trimming and J lost 6 bases; unmatched junction nucleotides: 11. The DNA for the CDR3 is TGTGCCAGCAGGCTGGGACCGGGACAGGGACATGGCTACACCTTC. Translated, it gives CASRLGPGQGHGYTF.

CDR3 loop: CATSDLDTGELFF. CDR3 DNA sequence: TGTGCCACCAGTGATTTAGACACCGGGGAGCTGTTTTTT. The genes are TRBV24-1 and TRBJ2-2; no clear D. Germline V gives CDR1 KGHDR, CDR2 SFDVKD. This CDR3 comprises 13 residues. V lost 1 base, J lost 3 bases, and 2 bases lay in between.

In its sample, this clonotype was seen many times. This rearrangement joins TRBV7-3 to TRBJ1-6; D is uncertain. The CDR3 is 16 amino acids. Germline values: CDR1 SGHTA, CDR2 FQGTGA. Deletions cut 5 bases from V and 10 bases from J, with 21 bases between. The CDR3 here is CASSPSGVAKGSPLHF. The DNA of the CDR3 is TGTGCCAGCAGCCCATCCGGGGTTGCCAAGGGCTCACCCCTCCACTTT.

This clonotype came up many times. This chain links TRBV30 with TRBJ1-4; perhaps TRBD1 as D (6 bases). This CDR3 contains 14 residues. Trimming removed 2 bases at V and 8 bases at J, with 15 bases between. The germline V gene has CDR1 GTSNPN and CDR2 SVGIG (reference sequence). The chain's CDR3 is CAWSMEGEREKLFF. CDR3 DNA: TGTGCCTGGAGTATGGAGGGGGAGAGGGAAAAACTGTTTTTT.

This clonotype showed up many times. The chain links TRBV11-2 to TRBJ2-4; 11 bases map to TRBD2. The V gene's germline CDR1 is SGHAT and CDR2 FQNNGV. After removal of 5 bases from V and 9 bases from J, the junction contained 9 bases not matched to a gene. The CDR3 is made up of 15 amino acids. This chain's CDR3 is CASSENSGGVGIQYF. The CDR3 coding sequence is TGTGCCAGCAGCGAAAATAGCGGGGGGGTCGGCATTCAGTACTTC.

The CDR3 loop is CSTSPGPGGGYTF. The CDR3 nucleotides read TGCAGCACATCTCCGGGCCCCGGTGGCGGCTACACCTTC. The chain joins TRBV29-1 to TRBJ1-2; D ambiguous. The V end was cut by 8 bases, the J end by 8 bases, with 21 bases between. The CDR3 covers 13 residues. CDR1 is SQVTM and CDR2 is ANQGSEA in the germline V gene.

The chain combines TRBV25-1 with TRBJ2-1; D uncertain. CDR1 is MGHDK, CDR2 SYGVNS, per germline. The ends were cut back, 1 base at V and 5 bases at J, with 9 bases in the middle. CDR3 length: 14 residues. CDR3 in amino acids: CASSELGLNNEQFF. The CDR3 nucleotides read TGTGCCAGCAGTGAATTGGGCCTAAACAATGAGCAGTTCTTC.

This clonotype was found a few times. The rearrangement joins TRBV6-5 to TRBJ2-4, with 10 bases lining up with TRBD1. There are 15 residues in the CDR3. The trim removed 0 bases at V and 9 bases at J, leaving 5 bases unmatched. Germline V gives CDR1 MNHEY, CDR2 SVGAGI. The chain's CDR3 is CASSYSGQGGIIQYF. In DNA, the CDR3 is TGTGCCAGCAGTTACTCTGGACAGGGGGGGATCATTCAGTACTTC.

This clonotype was seen a few times. The chain uses TRBV18 and TRBJ1-4; D remains unclear. This CDR3 is 12 amino acids long. Between the trimmed V and J ends, which lost 1 base and 6 bases, there was a span of 3 bases. Germline V gene data show CDR1 as KGHSH and CDR2 as LQKENI. The CDR3 is CASSPRDEKLFF. The CDR3, as DNA: TGTGCCAGCTCACCACGGGATGAAAAACTGTTTTTT.

The rearrangement uses TRBV12-3 or TRBV12-4 and TRBJ2-1; TRBD1 is a possible D gene (5 bases). CDR3 length: 12 residues. V gave up 0 bases and J gave up 10 bases, with 7 bases separating them. The CDR3 region is CASSLAGVEQFF. For the CDR3, the DNA is TGTGCCAGCAGTTTAGCAGGGGTCGAGCAGTTCTTC.

This clonotype was recorded a few times. The chain couples TRBV5-1 to TRBJ1-4, with D uncertain. Trimming removed 3 bases at V and 5 bases at J, with 11 bases between. The CDR3 has 14 amino acids. Germline CDR1 is SGHRS and CDR2 is YFSETQ. The CDR3 region is CASSSNGPNEKLFF. As DNA, the CDR3 is TGCGCCAGCAGCTCTAACGGACCGAATGAAAAACTGTTTTTT.

V usage is TRBV12-5 and J usage is TRBJ2-1; D possibly uses TRBD1 or TRBD2 (5 bases each). V was cut by 7 bases and J by 8 bases, with 18 bases left in between. Germline CDR1 LGHNT, CDR2 FRNRAP. The CDR3 has 14 residues. The CDR3 nucleotides read TGTGCTAGTGCCCCGGGGCCCGGGCTCCATGAGCAGTTCTTC. It translates to CASAPGPGLHEQFF.

This clonotype came up a few times. Here the CDR3 DNA reads TGTGCCAGCGGGGCAGGGTGGAATCAGCCCCAGCATTTT. Encoded protein: CASGAGWNQPQHF. V usage is TRBV6-2 or TRBV6-3 and J usage is TRBJ1-5; weak D call: TRBD1 (5 bases). The length of the CDR3 is 13 residues. Trimming took 8 bases from V and 4 from J, leaving 12 bases between them. CDR1 is MNHEY and CDR2 is SVGEGT in the germline V gene.

The rearrangement uses TRBV28 and TRBJ2-7; 9 nucleotides align to TRBD1. The CDR3 consists of 12 residues. CDR1 is MDHEN, CDR2 SYDVKM, per germline. Trimming removed 6 bases from V and 8 bases from J; junction bases left unmatched: 5. Here the CDR3 reads CASSEQGAQQYV. CDR3 in DNA: TGTGCCAGCAGCGAACAGGGGGCCCAGCAGTACGTC.

The chain carries TRBV5-1 and TRBJ1-2, with 7 bases that match TRBD1. Germline-derived CDR1 and CDR2 are SGHRS and YFSETQ. Unmatched junction bases numbered 5, after V lost 1 base and J lost 8 bases. CDR3 length: 13 residues. This CDR3 reads CASSLYRGGGYTF. CDR3 DNA sequence: TGCGCCAGCAGCTTGTACAGGGGTGGCGGCTACACCTTC. The complete variable domain, with remaining parts taken from reference TRBV5-1 and TRBJ1-2, reads KAGVTQTPRYLIKTRGQQVTLSCSPISGHRSVSWYQQTPGQGLQFLFEYFSETQRNKGNFPGRFSGRQFSNSRSEMNVSTLELGDSALYLCASSLYRGGGYTFGSGTRLTVV.

Many counts were recorded for this clonotype. The J gene is TRBJ2-2, the V gene TRBV4-2; 8 positions match TRBD2. The junction had 8 bases not matched to a gene; V was cut back by 4 bases and J by 7 bases. The CDR3 is 15 amino acids. Germline V CDR1 and CDR2: LGHNA, YNFKEQ. CDR3: CASSPAGGVHGELFF. As DNA, the CDR3 is TGTGCCAGCAGCCCCGCCGGGGGGGTACACGGGGAGCTGTTTTTT.